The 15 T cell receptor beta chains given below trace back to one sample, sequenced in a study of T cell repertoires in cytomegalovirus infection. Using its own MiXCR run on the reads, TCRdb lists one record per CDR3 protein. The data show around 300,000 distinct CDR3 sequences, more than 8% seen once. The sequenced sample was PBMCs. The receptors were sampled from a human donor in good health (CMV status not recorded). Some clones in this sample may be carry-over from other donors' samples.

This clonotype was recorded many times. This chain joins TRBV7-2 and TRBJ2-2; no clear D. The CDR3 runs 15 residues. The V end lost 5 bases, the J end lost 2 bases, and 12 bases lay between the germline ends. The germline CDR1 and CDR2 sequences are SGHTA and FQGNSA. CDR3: CASSQSAVNTGELFF. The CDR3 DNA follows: TGTGCCAGCAGCCAATCAGCAGTTAACACCGGGGAGCTGTTTTTT. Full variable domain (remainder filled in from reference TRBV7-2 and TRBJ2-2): GAGVSQSPSNKVTEKGKDVELRCDPISGHTALYWYRQSLGQGLEFLIYFQGNSAPDKSGLPSDRFSAERTGGSVSTLTIQRTQQEDSAVYLCASSQSAVNTGELFFGEGSRLTVL.

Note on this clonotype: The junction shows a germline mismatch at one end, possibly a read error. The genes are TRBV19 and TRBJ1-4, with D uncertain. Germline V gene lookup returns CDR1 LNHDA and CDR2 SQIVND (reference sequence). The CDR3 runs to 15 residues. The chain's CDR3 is CASSTAIATNEKLFF. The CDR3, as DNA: TGTGCCAGTAGTACAGCGATCGCAACTAATGAAAAGCTGTTTTTT.

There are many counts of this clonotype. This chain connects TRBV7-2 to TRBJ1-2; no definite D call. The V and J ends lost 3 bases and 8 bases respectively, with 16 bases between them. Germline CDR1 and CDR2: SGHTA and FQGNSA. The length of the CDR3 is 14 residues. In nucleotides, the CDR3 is TGTGCCAGCAGCTTCTTCGGGGTAGAAAAAGGCTACACCTTC. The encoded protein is CASSFFGVEKGYTF.

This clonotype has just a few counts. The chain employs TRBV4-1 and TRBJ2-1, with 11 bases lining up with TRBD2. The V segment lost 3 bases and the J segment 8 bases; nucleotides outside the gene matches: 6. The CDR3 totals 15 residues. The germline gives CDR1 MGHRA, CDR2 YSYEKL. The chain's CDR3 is CASSQGTSGGHEQFF. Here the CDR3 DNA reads TGCGCCAGCAGCCAGGGAACTAGCGGGGGCCATGAGCAGTTCTTC.

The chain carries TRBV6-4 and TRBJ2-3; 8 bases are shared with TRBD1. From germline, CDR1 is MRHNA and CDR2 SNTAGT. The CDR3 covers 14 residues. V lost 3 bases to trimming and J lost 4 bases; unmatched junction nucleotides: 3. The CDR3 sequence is CASSEQGAADTQYF. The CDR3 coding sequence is TGTGCCAGCAGTGAGCAGGGGGCGGCAGATACGCAGTATTTT.

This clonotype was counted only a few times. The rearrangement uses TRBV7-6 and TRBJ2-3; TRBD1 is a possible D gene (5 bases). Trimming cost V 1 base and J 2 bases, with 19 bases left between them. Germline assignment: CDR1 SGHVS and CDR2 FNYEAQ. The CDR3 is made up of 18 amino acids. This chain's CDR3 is CASSLGGSLGLVTDTQYF. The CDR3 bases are TGTGCCAGCAGCTTAGGGGGCTCATTGGGGCTCGTCACAGATACGCAGTATTTT.

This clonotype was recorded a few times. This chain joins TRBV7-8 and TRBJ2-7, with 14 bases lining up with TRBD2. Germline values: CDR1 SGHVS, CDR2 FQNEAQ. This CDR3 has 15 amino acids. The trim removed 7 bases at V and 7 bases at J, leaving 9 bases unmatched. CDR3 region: CASTERLAGGQEQYF. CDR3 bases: TGTGCCAGCACCGAAAGACTAGCGGGAGGGCAAGAGCAGTACTTC.

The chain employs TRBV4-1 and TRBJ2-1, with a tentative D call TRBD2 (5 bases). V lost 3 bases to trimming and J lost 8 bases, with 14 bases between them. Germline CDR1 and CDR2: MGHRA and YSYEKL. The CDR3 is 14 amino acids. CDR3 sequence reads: CASSHLRTEDEQFF. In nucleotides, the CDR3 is TGCGCCAGCAGCCATCTGAGGACTGAGGATGAGCAGTTCTTC.

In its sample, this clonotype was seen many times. This chain's CDR3 is CASSYSRAGGPTDTQYF. The CDR3 DNA reads TGTGCCAGCAGTTACTCGAGAGCGGGAGGGCCCACAGATACGCAGTATTTT. The chain has TRBV6-6 and TRBJ2-3, with TRBD2 matching 10 bases. CDR3 size: 17 residues. The ends lost 0 bases at V and 2 bases at J; junction bases unmatched: 5. The germline CDR1 and CDR2 sequences are MNHNY and SVGAGI (reference sequence).

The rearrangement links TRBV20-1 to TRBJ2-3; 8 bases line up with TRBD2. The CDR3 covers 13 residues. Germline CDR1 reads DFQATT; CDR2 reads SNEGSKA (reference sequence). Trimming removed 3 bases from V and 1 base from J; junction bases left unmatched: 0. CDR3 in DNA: TGCAGTGCTAGCGGGGGGGGCACAGATACGCAGTATTTT. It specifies CSASGGGTDTQYF.

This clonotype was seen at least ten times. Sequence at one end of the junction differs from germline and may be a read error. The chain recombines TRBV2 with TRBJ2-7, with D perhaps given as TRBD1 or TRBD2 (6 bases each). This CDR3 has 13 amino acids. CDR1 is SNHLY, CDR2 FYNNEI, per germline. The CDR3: CASSVGGSHEQYF. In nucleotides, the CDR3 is TGTGCCAGCAGTGTGGGGGGCTCCCACGAGCAGTACTTC.

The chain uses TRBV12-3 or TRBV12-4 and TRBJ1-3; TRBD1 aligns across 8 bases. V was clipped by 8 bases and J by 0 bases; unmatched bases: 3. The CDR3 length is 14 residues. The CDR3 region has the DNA TGTGCCAGCCATACAGGGGGCTCTGGAAACACCATATATTTT. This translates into CASHTGGSGNTIYF.

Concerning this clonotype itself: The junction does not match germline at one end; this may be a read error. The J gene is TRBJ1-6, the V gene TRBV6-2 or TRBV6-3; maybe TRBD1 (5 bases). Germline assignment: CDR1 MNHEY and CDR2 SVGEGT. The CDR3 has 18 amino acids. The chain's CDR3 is CASSYSERLGAYNSPLHF. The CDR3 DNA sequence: TGTGCCAGCAGTTACTCCGAACGTCTTGGGGCCTATAATTCTCCCCTCCACTTT.

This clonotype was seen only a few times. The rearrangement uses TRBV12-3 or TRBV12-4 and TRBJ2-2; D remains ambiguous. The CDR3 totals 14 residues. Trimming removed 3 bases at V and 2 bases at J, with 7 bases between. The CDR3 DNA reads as TGTGCCAGCAGTTTGGTCAGCAACACCGGGGAGCTGTTTTTT. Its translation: CASSLVSNTGELFF.

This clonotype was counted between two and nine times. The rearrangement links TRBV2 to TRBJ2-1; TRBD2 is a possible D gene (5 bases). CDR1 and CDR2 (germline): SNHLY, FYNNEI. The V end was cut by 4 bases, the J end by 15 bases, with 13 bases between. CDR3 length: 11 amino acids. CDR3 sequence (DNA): TGTGCCAGCAGTGGAACTAGTCAAATGTTCTTC. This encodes CASSGTSQMFF.